This T cell receptor (beta chain) was observed in a study of graft-versus-host responses after intestinal transplantation. Background on the study: Anti-thymocyte globulin induction, then tacrolimus and steroids for about 3 years, went to all recipients.

This CDR3 is 10 amino acids long. The V gene's germline CDR1 is MNHNS and CDR2 SASEGT. Here immunoSEQ multiplex PCR was the method, and the copy in TCRdb shows in-frame clones only, minus some. The sample lists 90,000 to 150,000 clones; roughly 95% were seen once. Turning to this clone: Its antigen remains unknown.

This TCR came from a human donor who received an intestinal transplant. Sequenced here: unstimulated CD8+ T cells sorted from spleen or lymph node cells, sampled before intestinal transplant. The chain combines TRBV6-1 with TRBJ2-5; the D is unclear. The end of the DNA aligns better with TRBJ2-7, so the J call may be wrong. CDR3 residues: CASADYEQYF. CDR3 nucleotide sequence: TGTGCCAGCGCCGACTACGAGCAGTACTTC.